The clone carrying this T cell receptor (beta chain) appeared a few times. The data stem from a study of blood T cells in healthy people across ages. Collection of roughly 9.6 milliliters of peripheral blood was performed for each donor. Through a sample-barcoded 5' primer and a J-beta primer mix, a second PCR was run for roughly 6 to 12 cycles. CDR3-containing paired-end reads numbering at least 2.5 million came from each sample. TCRdb ran MiXCR on the 5' RACE reads and lists one entry per CDR3 protein. The data contain about 720,000 distinct CDR3 sequences, about a fifth of them singletons. The germline gives CDR1 ENHRY, CDR2 SYGVKD. The CDR3 runs to 14 residues. The V end was cut by 6 bases, the J end by 0 bases, with 10 bases between.

The chain uses TRBV10-3 and TRBJ2-3; no definite D call. The material sequenced was blood. The sequence was obtained from a man aged 70 or older in good health. Here the CDR3 reads CAIRGLSSTDTQYF. For the CDR3, the DNA is TGTGCCATCAGAGGGCTTTCTAGCACAGATACGCAGTATTTT.